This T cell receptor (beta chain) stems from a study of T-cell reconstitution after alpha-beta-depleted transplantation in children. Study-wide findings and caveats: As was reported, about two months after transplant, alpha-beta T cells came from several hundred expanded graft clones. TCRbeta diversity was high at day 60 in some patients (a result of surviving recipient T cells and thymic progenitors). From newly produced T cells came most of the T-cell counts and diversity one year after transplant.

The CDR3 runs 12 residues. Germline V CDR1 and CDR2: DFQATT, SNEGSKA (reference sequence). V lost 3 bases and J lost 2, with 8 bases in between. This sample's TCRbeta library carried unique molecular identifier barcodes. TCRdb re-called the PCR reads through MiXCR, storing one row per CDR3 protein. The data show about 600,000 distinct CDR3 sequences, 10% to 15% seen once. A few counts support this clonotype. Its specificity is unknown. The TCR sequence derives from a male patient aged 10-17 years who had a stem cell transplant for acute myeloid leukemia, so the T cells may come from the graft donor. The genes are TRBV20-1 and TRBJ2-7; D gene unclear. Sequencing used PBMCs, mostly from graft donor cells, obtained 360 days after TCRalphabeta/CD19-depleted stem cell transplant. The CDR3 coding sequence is TGCAGTGCTAGTGGAAAGACCTACGAGCAGTACTTC. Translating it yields CSASGKTYEQYF.